This TCR beta chain was recorded in a study of blood T cell repertoires in COVID-19. Some clones are missing from TCRdb's copy, which holds only in-frame ones; the method was immunoSEQ multiplex PCR. The table lists around 91,000 clones, approximately 85% of them singletons. CDR1 is MNHEY and CDR2 is SVGAGI in the germline V gene. Trimming removed 6 bases at V and 1 base at J, with 12 bases between. CDR3 length: 14 amino acids. This TCR was recovered from a woman older than 75 with active or convalescent COVID-19. V gene TRBV6-5 combines with J gene TRBJ1-2, with D uncertain. Material for sequencing was peripheral blood. DNA for the CDR3: TGTGCCAGCAGGACTACGGGTGGTAACTATGGCTACACCTTC. Protein product: CASRTTGGNYGYTF.